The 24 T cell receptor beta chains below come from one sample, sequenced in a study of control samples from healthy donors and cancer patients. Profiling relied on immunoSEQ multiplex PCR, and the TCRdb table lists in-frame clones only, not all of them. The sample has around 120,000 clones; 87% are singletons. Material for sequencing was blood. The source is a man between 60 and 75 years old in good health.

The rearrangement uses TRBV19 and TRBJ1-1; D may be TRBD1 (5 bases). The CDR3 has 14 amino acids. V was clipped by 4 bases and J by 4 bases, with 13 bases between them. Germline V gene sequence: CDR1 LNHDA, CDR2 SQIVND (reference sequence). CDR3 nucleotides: TGTGCCAGTAGTACGACGGGGGAGGGCACTGAAGCTTTCTTT. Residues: CASSTTGEGTEAFF.

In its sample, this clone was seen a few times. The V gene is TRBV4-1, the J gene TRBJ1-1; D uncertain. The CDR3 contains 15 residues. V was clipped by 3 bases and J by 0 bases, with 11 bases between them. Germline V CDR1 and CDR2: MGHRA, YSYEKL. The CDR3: CASSQVFGVNTEAFF. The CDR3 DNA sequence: TGCGCCAGCAGCCAGGTATTTGGGGTGAACACTGAAGCTTTCTTT.

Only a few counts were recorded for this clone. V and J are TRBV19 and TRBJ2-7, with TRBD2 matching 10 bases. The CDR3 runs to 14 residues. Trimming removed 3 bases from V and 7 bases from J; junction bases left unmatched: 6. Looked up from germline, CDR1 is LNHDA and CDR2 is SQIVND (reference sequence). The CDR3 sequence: CASSMGLAGDEQYF. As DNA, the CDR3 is TGTGCCAGTAGTATGGGCCTAGCGGGGGATGAGCAGTACTTC.

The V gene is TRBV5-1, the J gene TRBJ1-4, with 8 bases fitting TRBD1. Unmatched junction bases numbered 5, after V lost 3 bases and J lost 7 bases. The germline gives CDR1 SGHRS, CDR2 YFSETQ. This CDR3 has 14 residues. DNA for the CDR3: TGCGCCAGCAGCTCCGGACAGGGCCCTGAAAAACTGTTTTTT. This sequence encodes CASSSGQGPEKLFF.

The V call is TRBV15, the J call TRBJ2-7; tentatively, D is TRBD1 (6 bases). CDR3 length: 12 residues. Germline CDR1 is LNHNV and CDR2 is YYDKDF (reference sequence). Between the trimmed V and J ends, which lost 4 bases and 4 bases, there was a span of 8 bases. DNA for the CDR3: TGTGCCACCAGCACCCAGGGGTACGAGCAGTACTTC. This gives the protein CATSTQGYEQYF.

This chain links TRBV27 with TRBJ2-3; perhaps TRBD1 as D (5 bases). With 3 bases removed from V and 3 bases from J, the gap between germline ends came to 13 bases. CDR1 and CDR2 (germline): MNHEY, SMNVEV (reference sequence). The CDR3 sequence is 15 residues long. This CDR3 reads CASSFSGSGTDTQYF. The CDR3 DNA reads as TGTGCCAGCAGTTTCTCAGGGTCAGGTACAGATACGCAGTATTTT.

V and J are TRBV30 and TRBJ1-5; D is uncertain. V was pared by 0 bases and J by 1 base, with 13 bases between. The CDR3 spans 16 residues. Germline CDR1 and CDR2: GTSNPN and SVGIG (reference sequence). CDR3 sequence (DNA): TGTGCCTGGAGTGTGGGAGGTTTTTACAGCAATCAGCCCCAGCATTTT. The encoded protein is CAWSVGGFYSNQPQHF.

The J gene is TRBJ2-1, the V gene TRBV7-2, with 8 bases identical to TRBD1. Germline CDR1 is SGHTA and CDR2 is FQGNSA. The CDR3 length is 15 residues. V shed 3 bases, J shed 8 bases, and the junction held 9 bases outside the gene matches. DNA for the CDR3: TGTGCCAGCAGCTTTCAGGGGGCTTGGAATGATGAGCAGTTCTTC. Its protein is CASSFQGAWNDEQFF.

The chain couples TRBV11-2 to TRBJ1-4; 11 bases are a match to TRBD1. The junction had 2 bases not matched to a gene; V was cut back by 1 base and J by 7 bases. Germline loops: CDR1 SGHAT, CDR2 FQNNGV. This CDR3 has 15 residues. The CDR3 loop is CASSLVGTGGEKLFF. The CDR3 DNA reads TGTGCCAGCAGCTTAGTCGGGACAGGGGGTGAAAAACTGTTTTTT. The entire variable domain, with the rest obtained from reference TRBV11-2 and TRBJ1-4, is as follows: EAGVAQSPRYKIIEKRQSVAFWCNPISGHATLYWYQQILGQGPKLLIQFQNNGVVDDSQLPKDRFSAERLKGVDSTLKIQPAKLEDSAVYLCASSLVGTGGEKLFFGSGTQLSVL.

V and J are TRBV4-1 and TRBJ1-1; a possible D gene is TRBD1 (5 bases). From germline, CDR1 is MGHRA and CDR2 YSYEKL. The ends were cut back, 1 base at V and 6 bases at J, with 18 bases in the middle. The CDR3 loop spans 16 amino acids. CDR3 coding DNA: TGCGCCAGCAGCCAAGCGAGACAGCGAGGCGATGCTGAAGCTTTCTTT. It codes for CASSQARQRGDAEAFF.

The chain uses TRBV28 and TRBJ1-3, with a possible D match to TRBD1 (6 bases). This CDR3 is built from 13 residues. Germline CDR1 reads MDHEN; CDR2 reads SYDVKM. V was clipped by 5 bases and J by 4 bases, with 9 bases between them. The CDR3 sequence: CASSTGLGNTIYF. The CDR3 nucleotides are TGTGCCAGCAGTACAGGGTTAGGAAACACCATATATTTT.

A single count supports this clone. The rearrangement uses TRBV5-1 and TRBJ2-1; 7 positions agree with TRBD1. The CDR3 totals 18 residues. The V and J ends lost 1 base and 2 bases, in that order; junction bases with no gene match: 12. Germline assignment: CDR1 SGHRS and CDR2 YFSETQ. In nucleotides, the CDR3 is TGCGCCAGCAGCTTGTCGCCTCCCGACAGGGTTCCCTACAATGAGCAGTTCTTC. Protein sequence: CASSLSPPDRVPYNEQFF.

The DNA for the CDR3 is TGTGCCAGCAGCCGGAGTGGCGCAGGGAGCTACAATGAGCAGTTCTTC. Its protein product is CASSRSGAGSYNEQFF. This chain uses TRBV7-2 with TRBJ2-1; D possibly matches TRBD1 or TRBD2 (5 bases each). Germline values: CDR1 SGHTA, CDR2 FQGNSA. Trimming removed 5 bases from V and 3 bases from J, with 17 bases in between. This CDR3 comprises 16 residues. Variable domain in full (rest from reference TRBV7-2 and TRBJ2-1): GAGVSQSPSNKVTEKGKDVELRCDPISGHTALYWYRQSLGQGLEFLIYFQGNSAPDKSGLPSDRFSAERTGGSVSTLTIQRTQQEDSAVYLCASSRSGAGSYNEQFFGPGTRLTVL.

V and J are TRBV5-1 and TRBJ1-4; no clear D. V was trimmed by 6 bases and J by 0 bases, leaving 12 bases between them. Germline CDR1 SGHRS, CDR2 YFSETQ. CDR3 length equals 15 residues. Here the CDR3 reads CASTETAATNEKLFF. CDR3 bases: TGCGCCAGCACCGAGACGGCCGCAACTAATGAAAAACTGTTTTTT.

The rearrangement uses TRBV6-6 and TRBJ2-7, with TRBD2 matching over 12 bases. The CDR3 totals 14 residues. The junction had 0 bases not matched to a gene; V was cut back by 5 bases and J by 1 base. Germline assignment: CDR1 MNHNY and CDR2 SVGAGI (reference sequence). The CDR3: CASSLAGGSYEQYF. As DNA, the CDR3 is TGTGCCAGCAGTCTAGCGGGGGGGTCCTACGAGCAGTACTTC.

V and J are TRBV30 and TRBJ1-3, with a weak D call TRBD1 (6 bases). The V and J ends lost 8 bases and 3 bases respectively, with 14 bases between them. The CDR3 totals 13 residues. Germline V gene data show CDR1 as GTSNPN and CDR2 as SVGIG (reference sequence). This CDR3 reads CARTGQSGNTIYF. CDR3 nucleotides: TGTGCCAGGACCGGACAGAGTGGAAACACCATATATTTT. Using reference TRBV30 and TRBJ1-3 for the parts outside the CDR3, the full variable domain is SQTIHQWPATLVQPVGSPLSLECTVEGTSNPNLYWYRQAAGRGLQLLFYSVGIGQISSEVPQNLSASRPQDRQFILSSKKLLLSDSGFYLCARTGQSGNTIYFGEGSWLTVV.

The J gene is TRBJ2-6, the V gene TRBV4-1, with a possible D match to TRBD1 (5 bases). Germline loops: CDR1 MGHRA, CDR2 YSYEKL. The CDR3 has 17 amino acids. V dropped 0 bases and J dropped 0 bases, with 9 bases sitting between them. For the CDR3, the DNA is TGCGCCAGCAGCCAAGATTTCCAGGGCTCTGGGGCCAACGTCCTGACTTTC. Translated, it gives CASSQDFQGSGANVLTF.

DNA for the CDR3: TGTGCCAGCAGTTTCACAGGGGTGACTAATGAAAAACTGTTTTTT. Encoded protein: CASSFTGVTNEKLFF. This chain uses TRBV27 with TRBJ1-4; 7 nucleotides align to TRBD1. V trimming: 3 bases; J trimming: 2 bases; junction bases outside the gene matches: 3. Germline assignment: CDR1 MNHEY and CDR2 SMNVEV (reference sequence). The CDR3 is 15 amino acids.

CDR3 DNA sequence: TGTGCCAGCAGATCAACGTGGGGACTTAGCTTAACTGAGCAGTTCTTC. Amino acid sequence: CASRSTWGLSLTEQFF. The chain recombines TRBV11-2 with TRBJ2-1; TRBD2 might be the D (6 bases). The CDR3 consists of 16 residues. Germline V gene data show CDR1 as SGHAT and CDR2 as FQNNGV. Trimming stripped 6 bases from V and 9 bases from J, with 24 bases between.

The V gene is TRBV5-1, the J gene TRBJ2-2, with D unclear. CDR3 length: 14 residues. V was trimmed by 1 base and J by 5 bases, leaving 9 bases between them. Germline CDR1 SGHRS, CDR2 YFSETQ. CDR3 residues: CASSLLAETGELFF. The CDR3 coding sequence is TGCGCCAGCAGCTTGTTGGCAGAGACCGGGGAGCTGTTTTTT.

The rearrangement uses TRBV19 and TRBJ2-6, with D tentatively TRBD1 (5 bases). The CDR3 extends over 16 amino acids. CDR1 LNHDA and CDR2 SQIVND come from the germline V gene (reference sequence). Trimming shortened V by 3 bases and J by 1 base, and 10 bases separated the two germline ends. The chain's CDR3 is CASSIGAESGANVLTF. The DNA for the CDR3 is TGTGCCAGTAGTATTGGGGCAGAGTCTGGGGCCAACGTCCTGACTTTC. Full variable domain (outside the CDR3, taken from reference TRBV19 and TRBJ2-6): DGGITQSPKYLFRKEGQNVTLSCEQNLNHDAMYWYRQDPGQGLRLIYYSQIVNDFQKGDIAEGYSVSREKKESFPLTVTSAQKNPTAFYLCASSIGAESGANVLTFGAGSRLTVL.

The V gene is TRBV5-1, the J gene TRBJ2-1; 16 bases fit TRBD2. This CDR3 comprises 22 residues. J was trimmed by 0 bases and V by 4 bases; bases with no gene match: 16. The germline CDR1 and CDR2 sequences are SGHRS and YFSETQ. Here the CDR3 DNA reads TGCGCCAGCAGCCCCGGGACTAGCGGGGGGGGCTCTCATAGGAGCTCCTACAATGAGCAGTTCTTC. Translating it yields CASSPGTSGGGSHRSSYNEQFF.

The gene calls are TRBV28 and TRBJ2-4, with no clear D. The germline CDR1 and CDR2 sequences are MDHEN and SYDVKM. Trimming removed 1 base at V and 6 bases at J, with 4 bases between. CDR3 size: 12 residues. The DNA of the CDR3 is TGTGCCAGCAGTTTATTCGCAAACATTCAGTACTTC. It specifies CASSLFANIQYF. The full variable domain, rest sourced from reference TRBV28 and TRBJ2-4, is DVKVTQSSRYLVKRTGEKVFLECVQDMDHENMFWYRQDPGLGLRLIYFSYDVKMKEKGDIPEGYSVSREKKERFSLILESASTNQTSMYLCASSLFANIQYFGAGTRLSVL.

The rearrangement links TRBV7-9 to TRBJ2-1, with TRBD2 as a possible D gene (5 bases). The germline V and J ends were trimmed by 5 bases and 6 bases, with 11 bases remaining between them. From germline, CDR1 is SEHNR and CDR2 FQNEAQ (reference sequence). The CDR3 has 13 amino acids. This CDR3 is CASSPGLSNEQFF. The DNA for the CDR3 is TGTGCCAGCAGCCCGGGATTATCCAATGAGCAGTTCTTC.